One and the same sample provided the 32 T cell receptor beta chains below, sequenced in a study of control samples from healthy donors and cancer patients. Repertoires were generated with immunoSEQ multiplex PCR, while TCRdb's copy carries only in-frame clones and drops some. The data show about 98,000 clones, around three quarters seen once. Specimen: blood. Receptor source: a woman aged 25-40 years in good health.

This clone has just one count. This chain joins TRBV29-1 and TRBJ2-7; TRBD1 or TRBD2 may be the D gene (5 bases each). The germline V gene encodes CDR1 SQVTM and CDR2 ANQGSEA. This CDR3 region has 12 residues. V lost 5 bases to trimming and J lost 1 base, with 9 bases between them. The CDR3 protein is CSVRDGSYEQYF. The CDR3 nucleotides read TGCAGCGTTCGGGACGGATCCTACGAGCAGTACTTC.

V usage is TRBV25-1 and J usage is TRBJ1-5; D ambiguous. The germline gives CDR1 MGHDK, CDR2 SYGVNS. The CDR3 consists of 15 residues. Trimming removed 3 bases from V and 0 bases from J, with 9 bases in between. Here the CDR3 reads CASSDTGYSNQPQHF. DNA of the CDR3: TGTGCCAGCAGTGATACCGGTTATAGCAATCAGCCCCAGCATTTT.

This clone was seen more than once but under ten times. The V gene is TRBV27, the J gene TRBJ1-3; D might be TRBD1 (6 bases). The length of the CDR3 is 17 residues. CDR1 and CDR2 from the germline V gene are MNHEY and SMNVEV (reference sequence). Deletions cut 0 bases from V and 1 base from J, with 13 bases between. CDR3 in amino acids: CASSLSGHPISGNTIYF. CDR3 nucleotides: TGTGCCAGCAGTTTATCGGGACACCCAATATCTGGAAACACCATATATTTT.

The CDR3 loop reads CASSSHPNTEAFF. DNA for the CDR3: TGTGCCAGCAGTTCCCACCCGAACACTGAAGCTTTCTTT. The V call is TRBV6-5, the J call TRBJ1-1, with D hard to call. Trimming removed 4 bases at V and 1 base at J, with 7 bases between. Germline CDR1 reads MNHEY; CDR2 reads SVGAGI. The CDR3 is made up of 13 amino acids.

Only one count was recorded for this clone. The rearrangement links TRBV11-2 to TRBJ1-2; D remains unclear. Trimming left V 1 base short and J 2 bases short, with 8 bases between. CDR1 is SGHAT and CDR2 is FQNNGV in the germline V gene. This CDR3 region has 14 residues. For the CDR3, the DNA is TGTGCCAGCAGCTTAGGGCCCAAGAACTATGGCTACACCTTC. It codes for CASSLGPKNYGYTF.

This clone was observed a few times. The chain uses TRBV11-2 and TRBJ1-6; unclear D gene. V was shortened by 5 bases and J by 0 bases, with 11 bases between the two germline ends. This CDR3 comprises 16 residues. The germline V gene has CDR1 SGHAT and CDR2 FQNNGV. The chain's CDR3 is CASSPRGISYNSPLHF. The CDR3 DNA reads as TGTGCCAGCAGCCCCCGCGGGATCTCCTATAATTCACCCCTCCACTTT.

The chain carries TRBV7-6 and TRBJ2-4, with 10 bases matching TRBD1. V lost 4 bases, J lost 8 bases, and 8 bases stayed unmatched. Germline CDR1 and CDR2: SGHVS and FNYEAQ. The CDR3 spans 15 residues. DNA for the CDR3: TGTGCCAGCAGCTCTCGTACCGGGACAGGGGACATTCAGTACTTC. Amino acids: CASSSRTGTGDIQYF.

The chain couples TRBV30 to TRBJ2-3; no reliable D call. V was shortened by 0 bases and J by 6 bases, with 4 bases between the two germline ends. This CDR3 spans 11 amino acids. CDR1 is GTSNPN, CDR2 SVGIG, per germline (reference sequence). The CDR3 reads CAWSVRDTQYF. CDR3 nucleotide sequence: TGTGCCTGGAGTGTACGTGATACGCAGTATTTT.

This clone was detected once. The gene calls are TRBV7-2 and TRBJ1-2, with no clear D. Per germline, CDR1 SGHTA and CDR2 FQGNSA. V shed 0 bases and J shed 2 bases, with 4 bases lying between them. This CDR3 has 13 residues. As DNA, the CDR3 is TGTGCCAGCAGCTTAGCCCAGAACTATGGCTACACCTTC. It is translated as CASSLAQNYGYTF.

The chain couples TRBV6-5 to TRBJ1-3; D is unresolved. The CDR3 has 14 residues. Germline V gene sequence: CDR1 MNHEY, CDR2 SVGAGI. V lost 2 bases and J 1 base, leaving 6 bases between the germline ends. The CDR3 sequence is CASSYGVSGNTIYF. The CDR3 DNA follows: TGTGCCAGCAGTTACGGAGTATCTGGAAACACCATATATTTT.

This clone has just one count. This chain connects TRBV7-9 to TRBJ2-7; D call uncertain. CDR3 length: 12 residues. Germline loops: CDR1 SEHNR, CDR2 FQNEAQ (reference sequence). The V gene lost 1 base and the J gene lost 9 bases, with 10 bases spanning the gap. CDR3 bases: TGTGCCAGCAGCTTAGGGATGGACCGGCAGTACTTC. Translated, it gives CASSLGMDRQYF. The full variable domain, its missing parts supplied by reference TRBV7-9 and TRBJ2-7, is DTGVSQNPRHKITKRGQNVTFRCDPISEHNRLYWYRQTLGQGPEFLTYFQNEAQLEKSRLLSDRFSAERPKGSFSTLEIQRTEQGDSAMYLCASSLGMDRQYFGPGTRLTVT.

The CDR3 here is CASSWGTGRNSPLHF. CDR3 DNA: TGTGCCAGCAGTTGGGGGACTGGGAGGAATTCACCCCTCCACTTT. The V call is TRBV5-6, the J call TRBJ1-6; TRBD1 is a possible D gene (5 bases). CDR3 length equals 15 residues. Germline V CDR1 and CDR2: SGHDT, YYEEEE. V was clipped by 5 bases and J by 7 bases, with 16 bases between them.

The V gene is TRBV6-2 or TRBV6-3, the J gene TRBJ2-5; TRBD2 agrees at 10 bases. Per germline, CDR1 MNHEY and CDR2 SVGEGT. The ends lost 4 bases at V and 4 bases at J; junction bases unmatched: 12. This CDR3 has 17 amino acids. In DNA, the CDR3 is TGTGCCAGCAGTTCCCGCTTGAGCGGGGGGGCGGGAGAGACCCAGTACTTC. It specifies CASSSRLSGGAGETQYF.

V usage is TRBV6-1 and J usage is TRBJ2-5; D remains ambiguous. Germline CDR1 reads MNHNS; CDR2 reads SASEGT. The CDR3 totals 11 residues. The V end lost 0 bases, the J end lost 5 bases, and 1 base lay between the germline ends. The CDR3 DNA follows: TGTGCCAGCAGTGAAGCCGAGACCCAGTACTTC. Protein product: CASSEAETQYF.

J is TRBJ1-1 and V is TRBV5-1; D is possibly TRBD1 (5 bases). CDR1 and CDR2 (germline): SGHRS, YFSETQ. The V gene lost 6 bases and the J gene lost 1 base, with 13 bases spanning the gap. This CDR3 has 14 amino acids. CDR3 nucleotides: TGCGCCAGCACTAGGGACCACCAGAACACTGAAGCTTTCTTT. Translating it yields CASTRDHQNTEAFF.

This chain uses TRBV5-6 with TRBJ2-3, with 12 bases that match TRBD2. Per germline, CDR1 SGHDT and CDR2 YYEEEE. After removal of 5 bases from V and 1 base from J, the junction contained 11 bases not matched to a gene. The CDR3 extends over 18 amino acids. This CDR3 is CASSSLTSGGRGTDTQYF. The CDR3 coding sequence is TGTGCCAGCAGTTCCTTGACTAGCGGGGGCCGGGGCACAGATACGCAGTATTTT.

This chain joins TRBV24-1 and TRBJ2-3; D is possibly TRBD1 (5 bases). The ends were cut back, 4 bases at V and 4 bases at J, with 20 bases in the middle. CDR1 is KGHDR, CDR2 SFDVKD, per germline. The CDR3 has 17 residues. DNA for the CDR3: TGTGCCACCAGTGACCCCGTTGCAGGGATCGGATCAGATACGCAGTATTTT. It encodes CATSDPVAGIGSDTQYF.

The gene calls are TRBV5-1 and TRBJ1-1, with unresolved D. The V end lost 4 bases, the J end lost 0 bases, and 10 bases lay between the germline ends. CDR1 and CDR2 (germline): SGHRS, YFSETQ. The CDR3 loop spans 14 amino acids. The CDR3 DNA is TGCGCCAGCAGCCCCAACGAGTTGAACACTGAAGCTTTCTTT. Protein product: CASSPNELNTEAFF.

The chain links TRBV30 to TRBJ1-1; D uncertain. Germline V lookup: CDR1 GTSNPN, CDR2 SVGIG (reference sequence). This CDR3 contains 13 residues. Trimming took off 0 bases at V and 6 bases at J, with 11 bases between the two ends. CDR3: CAWSVGGPAEAFF. CDR3 nucleotides: TGTGCCTGGAGTGTAGGAGGGCCCGCTGAAGCTTTCTTT.

This sequence joins TRBV7-3 and TRBJ2-1; 11 bases align to TRBD1. J gave up 6 bases and V 0 bases, and 4 bases lay outside the gene matches. Germline CDR1 and CDR2: SGHTA and FQGTGA. The CDR3 runs 16 residues. The CDR3 region is CASSLTGQGARNEQFF. As DNA, the CDR3 is TGTGCCAGCAGCTTAACAGGACAGGGGGCGCGCAATGAGCAGTTCTTC.

V usage is TRBV3-1 (or the pseudogene TRBV3-2) and J usage is TRBJ2-3, with 13 bases that match TRBD2. This CDR3 contains 16 residues. The V and J ends lost 4 bases and 4 bases, in that order; junction bases with no gene match: 5. Germline CDR1 reads LGHDT; CDR2 reads YNNKEL (reference sequence). The chain's CDR3 is CASSPGLAGTSDTQYF. Written as DNA, the CDR3 is TGTGCCAGCAGCCCGGGACTAGCGGGGACTTCAGATACGCAGTATTTT.

V usage is TRBV29-1 and J usage is TRBJ2-5; D not certain. The CDR3 has 13 residues. Trimming removed 4 bases at V and 2 bases at J, with 11 bases between. Germline V CDR1 and CDR2: SQVTM, ANQGSEA. The CDR3 protein is CSVGARSQETQYF. As DNA, the CDR3 is TGCAGCGTTGGGGCTAGGTCACAAGAGACCCAGTACTTC. The whole variable domain, remainder taken from reference TRBV29-1 and TRBJ2-5, is SAVISQKPSRDICQRGTSLTIQCQVDSQVTMMFWYRQQPGQSLTLIATANQGSEATYESGFVIDKFPISRPNLTFSTLTVSNMSPEDSSIYLCSVGARSQETQYFGPGTRLLVL.

This chain connects TRBV5-1 to TRBJ1-1; D possibly corresponds to TRBD1 (5 bases). The CDR3 is 13 amino acids. The germline V and J ends were trimmed by 0 bases and 4 bases, with 7 bases remaining between them. Germline V gives CDR1 SGHRS, CDR2 YFSETQ. The CDR3 DNA reads TGCGCCAGCAGCTTGGGGGGGATCACTGAAGCTTTCTTT. It encodes CASSLGGITEAFF.

The chain is built from TRBV29-1 and TRBJ1-2, with 7 bases that match TRBD1. Trimming at V came to 3 bases and at J to 4 bases, leaving 11 bases not matched to a gene. Germline V CDR1 and CDR2: SQVTM, ANQGSEA. The CDR3 is 15 amino acids. CDR3 loop: CSVDPGRGLGYGYTF. CDR3 in DNA: TGCAGCGTTGACCCAGGGAGGGGGCTCGGCTATGGCTACACCTTC.

The rearrangement joins TRBV9 to TRBJ2-7; D is possibly TRBD2 (6 bases). This CDR3 is 14 amino acids long. Trimming cost V 0 bases and J 0 bases, with 7 bases left between them. Germline-derived CDR1 and CDR2 are SGDLS and YYNGEE. CDR3 bases: TGTGCCAGCAGCGTAGGACTAGACTCCTACGAGCAGTACTTC. It translates to CASSVGLDSYEQYF. Variable domain in full (rest from reference TRBV9 and TRBJ2-7): DSGVTQTPKHLITATGQRVTLRCSPRSGDLSVYWYQQSLDQGLQFLIQYYNGEERAKGNILERFSAQQFPDLHSELNLSSLELGDSALYFCASSVGLDSYEQYFGPGTRLTVT.

The chain carries TRBV3-1 (or the pseudogene TRBV3-2) and TRBJ2-4; 8 positions match TRBD1. The V gene end was trimmed by 1 base and the J gene end by 4 bases; junction bases not matched to a gene: 0. The CDR3 runs to 14 residues. CDR1 is LGHDT, CDR2 YNNKEL, per germline (reference sequence). The CDR3 DNA is TGTGCCAGCAGCCAAGGGACAGGGAAAAACATTCAGTACTTC. Residues: CASSQGTGKNIQYF.

The rearrangement joins TRBV6-6 to TRBJ1-6, with D maybe TRBD1 (6 bases). The CDR3 is 13 amino acids. The germline V gene has CDR1 MNHNY and CDR2 SVGAGI (reference sequence). V lost 6 bases, J lost 9 bases, and 12 bases lay in between. The CDR3: CASRAGEGSPLHF. CDR3 DNA: TGTGCCAGCAGGGCAGGGGAGGGTTCACCCCTCCACTTT.

The V and J genes are TRBV4-3 and TRBJ1-6; D remains unclear. CDR3 size: 17 residues. Germline assignment: CDR1 LGHNA and CDR2 YSLEER. V lost 3 bases and J 6 bases, leaving 18 bases between the germline ends. The CDR3 DNA follows: TGCGCCAGCAGCCATGAGAAGGGAACAAGAAGTAATTCACCCCTCCACTTT. It specifies CASSHEKGTRSNSPLHF.

The rearrangement joins TRBV30 to TRBJ1-2; D is ambiguous. Trimming stripped 2 bases from V and 4 bases from J, with 11 bases between. Germline V gene data show CDR1 as GTSNPN and CDR2 as SVGIG (reference sequence). The CDR3 is 13 residues long. The CDR3 region has the DNA TGTGCCTGGAGTTTTGGGCAATTCTATGGCTACACCTTC. Translating gives CAWSFGQFYGYTF.

The gene calls are TRBV20-1 and TRBJ1-1, with D perhaps TRBD1 (5 bases). Trimming took 5 bases from V and 11 from J, leaving 15 bases between them. This CDR3 has 11 amino acids. Germline lookup yields CDR1 DFQATT and CDR2 SNEGSKA (reference sequence). CDR3 nucleotides: TGCAGTGCTCCTCAGGTGGGGGAGGCTTTCTTT. Protein sequence: CSAPQVGEAFF.

The chain uses TRBV5-1 and TRBJ1-1; D might be TRBD1 (6 bases). V was trimmed by 4 bases and J by 4 bases, leaving 17 bases between them. CDR1 is SGHRS, CDR2 YFSETQ, per germline. The CDR3 extends over 15 amino acids. CDR3 region: CASSGLRGEGTEAFF. CDR3 nucleotide sequence: TGCGCCAGCAGCGGCCTCAGGGGAGAGGGCACTGAAGCTTTCTTT.

This sequence joins TRBV30 and TRBJ1-1; 9 bases line up with TRBD1. The trim removed 5 bases at V and 0 bases at J, leaving 7 bases unmatched. Per the germline V gene, CDR1 is GTSNPN and CDR2 is SVGIG (reference sequence). This CDR3 contains 15 residues. The CDR3 loop is CAWVYRGPMNTEAFF. In DNA form, the CDR3 reads TGTGCCTGGGTCTACAGGGGGCCGATGAACACTGAAGCTTTCTTT.